The 16 T cell receptor beta chains below come from one sample, sequenced in a study of blood T cell repertoires in COVID-19 (dated by TCRdb to 2018 to 2021). Preparation of the library involved the immunoSEQ multiplex PCR assay. What TCRdb holds here is the immuneACCESS table cut down to in-frame rearrangements. Part of the clones is not present; checked against another copy, under half of the missing clones reflect an unresolved V gene, and the others are unexplained. The table for this sample lists about 170,000 clones; just under 95% of them were counted only once. Clones ranked in the top ten supply roughly 4.4% of the sample. The specimen sequenced was peripheral blood. Receptor source: a woman aged 45-59 years with acute or convalescent COVID-19.

J is TRBJ2-7 and V is TRBV28; unclear D gene. Trimming took 1 base from V and 2 from J, leaving 12 bases between them. The germline CDR1 and CDR2 sequences are MDHEN and SYDVKM. The CDR3 covers 15 residues. The CDR3 coding sequence is TGTGCCAGCAGTTTATTATCCCTTTCGGCCTACGAGCAGTACTTC. It is translated as CASSLLSLSAYEQYF. The full variable domain, rest sourced from reference TRBV28 and TRBJ2-7, is DVKVTQSSRYLVKRTGEKVFLECVQDMDHENMFWYRQDPGLGLRLIYFSYDVKMKEKGDIPEGYSVSREKKERFSLILESASTNQTSMYLCASSLLSLSAYEQYFGPGTRLTVT.

This sequence joins TRBV6-5 and TRBJ2-3; D possibly corresponds to TRBD1 (5 bases). This CDR3 spans 12 amino acids. The germline V gene encodes CDR1 MNHEY and CDR2 SVGAGI. V gave up 9 bases and J gave up 4 bases, with 11 bases separating them. This chain's CDR3 is CASGAPPDTQYF. CDR3 in DNA: TGTGCCAGTGGGGCTCCCCCAGATACGCAGTATTTT.

The chain is built from TRBV15 and TRBJ1-5; D uncertain. This CDR3 has 13 amino acids. The germline gives CDR1 LNHNV, CDR2 YYDKDF (reference sequence). Trimming left V 0 bases short and J 3 bases short, with 3 bases between. CDR3 amino acids: CATSRELNQPQHF. CDR3 DNA: TGTGCCACCAGCAGAGAACTCAATCAGCCCCAGCATTTT. Full variable domain (outside the CDR3, taken from reference TRBV15 and TRBJ1-5): DAMVIQNPRYQVTQFGKPVTLSCSQTLNHNVMYWYQQKSSQAPKLLFHYYDKDFNNEADTPDNFQSRRPNTSFCFLDIRSPGLGDTAMYLCATSRELNQPQHFGDGTRLSIL.

In regard to this clone: Its ends do not fully match the called genes, so a read error is possible. The J gene is TRBJ1-1, the V gene TRBV4-1; D is uncertain. Germline V gives CDR1 MGHRA, CDR2 YSYEKL. The CDR3 contains 16 residues. The CDR3 region is CASSQVGYWANSEAFF. In DNA form, the CDR3 reads TGCGCCAGCAGCCAAGTAGGATACTGGGCGAACAGTGAAGCTTTCTTT.

Concerning this clone: Other DNA variants within this sample encode the same CDR3. The chain is built from TRBV18 and TRBJ1-1; no clear D. The V gene's germline CDR1 is KGHSH and CDR2 LQKENI. This CDR3 contains 14 residues. Trimming removed 3 bases from V and 1 base from J, with 9 bases in between. CDR3 amino acids: CASSPAVRNTEAFF. Written as DNA, the CDR3 is TGTGCCAGCTCACCGGCAGTAAGGAACACTGAAGCTTTCTTT.

In this sample, this clone turned up once. The chain couples TRBV6-2 or TRBV6-3 to TRBJ1-2, with D tentatively TRBD1 (5 bases). The germline V gene encodes CDR1 MNHEY and CDR2 SVGEGT. V gave up 4 bases and J gave up 4 bases, with 13 bases separating them. The CDR3 spans 14 residues. The CDR3 DNA follows: TGTGCCAGCAGTTCTCGCGACAGCTTCTATGGCTACACCTTC. Translated: CASSSRDSFYGYTF.

The chain carries TRBV6-4 and TRBJ2-7; TRBD2 matches 9 bases. Looked up from germline, CDR1 is MRHNA and CDR2 is SNTAGT. This CDR3 is 13 amino acids long. The ends lost 4 bases at V and 6 bases at J; junction bases unmatched: 4. The CDR3 loop is CASSGAGGSEQYF. The DNA for the CDR3 is TGTGCCAGCAGTGGAGCGGGGGGTAGCGAGCAGTACTTC.

The table lists this clone with a count of one. This chain links TRBV9 with TRBJ1-2; tentatively, D is TRBD1 (5 bases). The V gene's germline CDR1 is SGDLS and CDR2 YYNGEE. With 0 bases removed from V and 5 bases from J, the gap between germline ends came to 11 bases. This CDR3 has 14 amino acids. For the CDR3, the DNA is TGTGCCAGCAGCGTAGGCACGGGGGTTTATGGCTACACCTTC. It translates to CASSVGTGVYGYTF.

The V gene is TRBV24-1, the J gene TRBJ1-1; 7 bases align to TRBD1. Germline V gives CDR1 KGHDR, CDR2 SFDVKD. Trimming cost V 8 bases and J 1 base; bases outside gene matches: 12. This CDR3 has 16 residues. The CDR3 loop reads CATKNNGTATNTEAFF. The CDR3 coding sequence is TGTGCCACCAAAAATAACGGGACAGCCACGAACACTGAAGCTTTCTTT.

V and J are TRBV28 and TRBJ2-7, with D possibly being TRBD1 (5 bases). Germline V gene lookup returns CDR1 MDHEN and CDR2 SYDVKM. V was shortened by 5 bases and J by 7 bases, with 18 bases between the two germline ends. CDR3 length: 14 residues. CDR3: CASSQRKGMEEQYF. CDR3 sequence (DNA): TGTGCCAGCAGTCAAAGGAAGGGGATGGAAGAGCAGTACTTC.

The CDR3, as DNA: TGTGCCAGCAGCTTTCAGGGCCCGAACACCGGGGAGCTGTTTTTT. This codes for CASSFQGPNTGELFF. The chain has TRBV7-3 and TRBJ2-2, with D possibly TRBD1 on 5 matching bases. With 3 bases removed from V and 0 bases from J, the gap between germline ends came to 8 bases. The CDR3 contains 15 residues. Germline V gene lookup returns CDR1 SGHTA and CDR2 FQGTGA.

This clone was seen a single time. The J gene is TRBJ2-5, the V gene TRBV10-3; D not certain. V was clipped by 0 bases and J by 4 bases, with 6 bases between them. Looked up from germline, CDR1 is ENHRY and CDR2 is SYGVKD. The CDR3 has 13 residues. In DNA, the CDR3 is TGTGCCATCAGTGAGTCAGGCGGAGAGACCCAGTACTTC. This sequence encodes CAISESGGETQYF.

V and J are TRBV19 and TRBJ1-1; no reliable D call. The V end was cut by 3 bases, the J end by 7 bases, with 9 bases between. This CDR3 is 12 amino acids long. CDR1 LNHDA and CDR2 SQIVND come from the germline V gene (reference sequence). CDR3 sequence reads: CASSIVPFEAFF. The DNA for the CDR3 is TGTGCCAGTAGTATCGTCCCCTTTGAAGCTTTCTTT.

V gene TRBV15 combines with J gene TRBJ1-4, with a tentative D call TRBD1 (6 bases). V dropped 9 bases and J dropped 8 bases, with 19 bases sitting between them. Germline V CDR1 and CDR2: LNHNV, YYDKDF (reference sequence). This CDR3 has 14 amino acids. The CDR3 is CATGGGTSGEKLFF. Here the CDR3 DNA reads TGTGCCACAGGGGGGGGAACTTCAGGGGAAAAACTGTTTTTT.

V and J are TRBV9 and TRBJ2-5; the D is unclear. The CDR3 loop spans 14 amino acids. Germline values: CDR1 SGDLS, CDR2 YYNGEE. V shed 0 bases and J shed 3 bases, with 9 bases lying between them. DNA for the CDR3: TGTGCCAGCAGCGTAGATCACAGAGAAGAGACCCAGTACTTC. This encodes CASSVDHREETQYF.

The V call is TRBV3-1 (or the pseudogene TRBV3-2), the J call TRBJ1-5; D is undetermined. The ends were cut back, 1 base at V and 7 bases at J, with 11 bases in the middle. The CDR3 is made up of 14 amino acids. CDR1 and CDR2 from the germline V gene are LGHDT and YNNKEL (reference sequence). CDR3 sequence reads: CASSQARGRQPQHF. CDR3 sequence (DNA): TGTGCCAGCAGCCAAGCTCGGGGTAGGCAGCCCCAGCATTTT.